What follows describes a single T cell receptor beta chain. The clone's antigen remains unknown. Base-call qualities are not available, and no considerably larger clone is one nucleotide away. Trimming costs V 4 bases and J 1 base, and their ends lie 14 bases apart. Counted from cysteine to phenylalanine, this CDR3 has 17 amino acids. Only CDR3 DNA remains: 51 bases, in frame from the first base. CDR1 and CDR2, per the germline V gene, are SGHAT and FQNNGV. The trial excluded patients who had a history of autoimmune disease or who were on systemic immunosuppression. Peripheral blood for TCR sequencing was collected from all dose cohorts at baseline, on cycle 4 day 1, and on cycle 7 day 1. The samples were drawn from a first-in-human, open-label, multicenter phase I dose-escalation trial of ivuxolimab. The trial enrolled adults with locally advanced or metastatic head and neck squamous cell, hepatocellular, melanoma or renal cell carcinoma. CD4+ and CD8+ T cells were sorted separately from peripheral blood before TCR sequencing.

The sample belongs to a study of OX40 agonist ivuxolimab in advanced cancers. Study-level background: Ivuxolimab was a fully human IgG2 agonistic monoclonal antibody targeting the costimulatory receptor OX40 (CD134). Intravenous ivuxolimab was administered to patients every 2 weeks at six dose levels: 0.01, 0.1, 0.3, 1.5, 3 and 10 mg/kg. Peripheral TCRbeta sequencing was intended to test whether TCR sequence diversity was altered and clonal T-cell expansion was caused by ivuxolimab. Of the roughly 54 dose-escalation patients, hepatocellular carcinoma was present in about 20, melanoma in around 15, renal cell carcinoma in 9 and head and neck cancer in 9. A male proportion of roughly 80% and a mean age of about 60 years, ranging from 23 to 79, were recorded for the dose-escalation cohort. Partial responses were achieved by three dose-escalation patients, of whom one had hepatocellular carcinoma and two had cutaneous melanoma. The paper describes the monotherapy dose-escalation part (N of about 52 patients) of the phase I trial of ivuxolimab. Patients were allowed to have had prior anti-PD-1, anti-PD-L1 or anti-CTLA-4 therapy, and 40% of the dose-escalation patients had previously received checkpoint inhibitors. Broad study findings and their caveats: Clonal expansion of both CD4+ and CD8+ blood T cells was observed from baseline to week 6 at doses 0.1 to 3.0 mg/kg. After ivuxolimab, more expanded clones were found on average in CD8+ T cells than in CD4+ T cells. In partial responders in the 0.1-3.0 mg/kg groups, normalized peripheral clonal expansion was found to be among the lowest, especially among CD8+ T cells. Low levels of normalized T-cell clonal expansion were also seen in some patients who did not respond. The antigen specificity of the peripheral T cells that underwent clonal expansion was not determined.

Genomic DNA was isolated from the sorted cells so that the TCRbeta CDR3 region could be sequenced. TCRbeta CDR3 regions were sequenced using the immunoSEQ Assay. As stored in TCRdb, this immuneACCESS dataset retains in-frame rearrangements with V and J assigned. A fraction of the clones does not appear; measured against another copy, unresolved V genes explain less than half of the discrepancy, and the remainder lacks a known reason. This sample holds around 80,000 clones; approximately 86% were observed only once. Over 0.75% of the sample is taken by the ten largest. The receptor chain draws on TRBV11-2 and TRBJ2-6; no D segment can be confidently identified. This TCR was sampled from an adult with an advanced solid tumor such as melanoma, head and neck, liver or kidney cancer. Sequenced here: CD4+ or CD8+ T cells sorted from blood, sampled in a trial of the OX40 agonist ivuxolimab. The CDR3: CASSSAQYSSGANVLTF. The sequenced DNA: TGTGCCAGCAGCTCCGCCCAATATAGTTCTGGGGCCAACGTCCTGACTTTC.